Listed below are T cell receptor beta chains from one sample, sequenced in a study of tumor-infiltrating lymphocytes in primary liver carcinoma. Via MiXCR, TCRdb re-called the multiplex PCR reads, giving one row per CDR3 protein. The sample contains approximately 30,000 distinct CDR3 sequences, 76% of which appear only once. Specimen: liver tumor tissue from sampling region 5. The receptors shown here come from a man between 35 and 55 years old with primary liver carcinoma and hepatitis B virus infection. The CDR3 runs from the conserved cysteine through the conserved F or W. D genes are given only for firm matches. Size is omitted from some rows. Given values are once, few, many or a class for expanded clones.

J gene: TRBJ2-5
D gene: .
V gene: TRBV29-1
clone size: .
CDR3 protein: CSVPQQRRETQYF
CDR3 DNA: TGCAGCGTTCCCCAACAGAGGCGAGAGACCCAGTATTTC

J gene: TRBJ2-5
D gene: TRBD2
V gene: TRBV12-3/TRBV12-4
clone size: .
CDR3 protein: CASSRLAGEIQHF
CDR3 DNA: TGTGCCAGCAGCCGACTAGCGGGAGAGATCCAGCACTTC

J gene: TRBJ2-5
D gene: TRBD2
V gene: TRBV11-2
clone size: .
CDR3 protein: CVSNQTPSGGKETLYF
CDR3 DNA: TGTGTCAGCAACCAAACTCCTAGCGGGGGCAAAGAGACCCTGTACTTC

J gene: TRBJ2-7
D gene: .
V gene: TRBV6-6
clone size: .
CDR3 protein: CASRGGHGRPEQYF
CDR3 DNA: TGTGCCAGTAGAGGGGGACACGGCAGGCCCGAGCAGTACTTC

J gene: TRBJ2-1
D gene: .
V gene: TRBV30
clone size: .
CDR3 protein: CAWRQKGDSFNEQFF
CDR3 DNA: TGTGCCTGGAGGCAGAAAGGTGACTCCTTCAATGAGCAGTTCTTC

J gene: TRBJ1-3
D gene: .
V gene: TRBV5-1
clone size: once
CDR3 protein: CAKSLWLQGTNTIYF
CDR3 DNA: TGCGCCAAGAGCTTGTGGTTACAGGGTACAAACACCATATATTTT

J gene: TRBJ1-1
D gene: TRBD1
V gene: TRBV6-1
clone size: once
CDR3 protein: CAGSEGTGGNTDAFF
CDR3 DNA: TGTGCCGGCAGTGAGGGGACAGGGGGCAACACTGATGCTTTCTTT

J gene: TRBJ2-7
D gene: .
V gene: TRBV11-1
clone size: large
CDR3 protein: CASSLGSFYEQYF
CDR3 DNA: TGTGCCAGCAGCTTAGGCAGTTTCTACGAGCAGTACTTC

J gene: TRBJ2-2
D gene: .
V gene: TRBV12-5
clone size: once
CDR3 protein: CASGVEQESGTGELFF
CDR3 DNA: TGTGCTAGTGGTGTGGAGCAGGAATCAGGCACCGGGGAGCTGTTTTTT

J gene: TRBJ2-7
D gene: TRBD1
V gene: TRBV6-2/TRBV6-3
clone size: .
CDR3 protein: CASSCHLDRAYGQYF
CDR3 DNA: TGTGCCAGCAGCTGCCATCTAGACAGGGCATACGGGCAGTACTTC

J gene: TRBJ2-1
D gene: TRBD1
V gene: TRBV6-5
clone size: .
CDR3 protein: CASRSRQGALQSNEQFF
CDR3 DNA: TGTGCCAGCAGGTCCAGGCAGGGGGCCCTACAGTCAAATGAGCAGTTCTTC

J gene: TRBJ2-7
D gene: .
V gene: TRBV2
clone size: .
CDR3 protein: CATSKNMAVSYEQYF
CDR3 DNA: TGTGCCACCAGTAAGAACATGGCGGTCTCCTACGAGCAGTACTTC

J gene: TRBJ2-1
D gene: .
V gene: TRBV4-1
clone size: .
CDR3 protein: CASSQENIYNGQFF
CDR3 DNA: TGCGCCAGTAGCCAAGAGAATATATACAATGGGCAGTTCTTC

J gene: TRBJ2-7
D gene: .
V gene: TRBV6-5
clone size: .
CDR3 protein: CAISWTASSYEQYF
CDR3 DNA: TGTGCCATCAGTTGGACAGCTAGCTCCTACGAACAGTACTTC

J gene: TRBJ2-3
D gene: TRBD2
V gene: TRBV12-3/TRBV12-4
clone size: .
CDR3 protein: CASSPGLAGAADTKYF
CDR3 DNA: TGTGCCAGCAGTCCTGGGCTAGCGGGAGCAGCAGATACGAAGTATTTT

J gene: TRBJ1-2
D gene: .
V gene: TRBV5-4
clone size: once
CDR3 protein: CAGSFRGNYGYTF
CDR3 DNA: TGTGCCGGCAGCTTCCGGGGGAACTATGGCTACACCTTC

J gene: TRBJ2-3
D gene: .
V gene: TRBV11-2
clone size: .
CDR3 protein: CPSSLEYQSTDTQYF
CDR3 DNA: TGTCCCAGCAGCCTCGAATACCAGAGCACAGATACGCAGTATTTC

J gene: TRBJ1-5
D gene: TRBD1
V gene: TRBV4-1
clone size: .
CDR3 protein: CASSQTGQPFQPQHF
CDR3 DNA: TGCGCCAGCAGCCAAACGGGACAGCCGTTTCAGCCCCAGCATTTT

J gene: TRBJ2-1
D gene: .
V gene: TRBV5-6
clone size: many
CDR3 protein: CASSLGTERRVLQFF
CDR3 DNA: TGTGCCAGCAGCCTAGGGACAGAGCGGAGGGTGCTTCAGTTCTTC

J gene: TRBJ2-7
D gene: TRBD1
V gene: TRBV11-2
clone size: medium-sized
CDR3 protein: CASSFYQAGGRYEQYF
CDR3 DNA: TGTGCCAGCAGCTTTTATCAGGCAGGGGGTCGCTACGAGCAGTACTTC

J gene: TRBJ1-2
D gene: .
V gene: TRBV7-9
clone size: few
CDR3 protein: CASSPEGRLSQYDYTF
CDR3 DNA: TGTGCCAGTAGCCCCGAGGGCAGGCTGTCCCAGTATGATTACACCTTC

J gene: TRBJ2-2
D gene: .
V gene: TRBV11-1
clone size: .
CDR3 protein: CASSFTGLQGSCFF
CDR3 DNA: .

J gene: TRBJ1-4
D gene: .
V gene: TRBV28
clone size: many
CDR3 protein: CASSLDRTATNEKLFF
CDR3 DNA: TGTGCCAGCAGTTTGGACAGAACCGCAACTAATGAAAAACTGTTTTTT

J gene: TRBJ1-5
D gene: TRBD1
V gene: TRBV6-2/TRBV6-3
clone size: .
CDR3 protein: CASTSTEGAYSNQPQHF
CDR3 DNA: TGCGCCAGCACCTCTACAGAGGGGGCGTATAGCAATCAGCCACAGCATTTT

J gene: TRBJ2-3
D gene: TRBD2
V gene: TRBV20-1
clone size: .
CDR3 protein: CSARSLAGGPDTQYF
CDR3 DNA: TGCAGTGCTAGATCCCTAGCGGGAGGCCCAGATACGCAGTATTTT